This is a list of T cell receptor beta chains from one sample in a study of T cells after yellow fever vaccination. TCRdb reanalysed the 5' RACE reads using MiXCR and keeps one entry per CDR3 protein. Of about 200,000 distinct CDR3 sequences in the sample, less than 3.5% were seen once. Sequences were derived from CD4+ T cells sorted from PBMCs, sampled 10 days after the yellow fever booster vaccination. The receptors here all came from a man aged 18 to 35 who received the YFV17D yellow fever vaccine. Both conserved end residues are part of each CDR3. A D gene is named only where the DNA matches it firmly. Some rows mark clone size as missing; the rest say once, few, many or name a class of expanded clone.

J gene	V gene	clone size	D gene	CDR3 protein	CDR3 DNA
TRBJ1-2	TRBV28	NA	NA	CASSLEPGSGYTF	TGTGCCAGCAGTTTAGAGCCAGGATCGGGCTACACCTTC
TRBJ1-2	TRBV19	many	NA	CASRTGLVAGYTF	TGTGCCAGTAGAACAGGGCTCGTTGCTGGCTACACCTTC
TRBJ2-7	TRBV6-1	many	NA	CASSEKGGSRREQYF	TGTGCCAGCAGTGAAAAAGGCGGGTCGCGACGGGAGCAGTACTTC
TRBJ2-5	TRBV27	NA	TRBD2	CASRLSGAIETQYF	TGTGCCAGCAGGCTTAGCGGGGCGATAGAGACCCAGTACTTC
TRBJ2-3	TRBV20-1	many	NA	CSARQRDSAGRIDTQYF	TGCAGTGCTCGACAACGGGATTCCGCGGGCCGTATTGATACGCAGTATTTT
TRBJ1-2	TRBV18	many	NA	CASSPSKVGYTF	TGTGCCAGCTCACCGTCGAAGGTCGGCTACACCTTC
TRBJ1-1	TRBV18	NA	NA	CASSPRPGPEAFF	TGTGCCAGCTCACCACGGCCCGGCCCTGAAGCTTTCTTT
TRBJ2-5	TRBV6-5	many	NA	CASKSRGVLQETQYF	TGTGCCAGCAAATCAAGGGGGGTGCTTCAGGAGACCCAGTACTTC
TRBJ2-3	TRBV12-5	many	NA	CASAGATDTQYF	TGTGCTAGTGCGGGAGCCACAGATACGCAGTATTTT
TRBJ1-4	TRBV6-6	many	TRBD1	CATRQGSEKLFF	TGTGCCACCCGACAGGGCTCTGAAAAACTGTTTTTT
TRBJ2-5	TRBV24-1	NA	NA	CATSDPGEPQETQYF	TGTGCCACCAGTGACCCTGGGGAGCCCCAAGAGACCCAGTACTTC
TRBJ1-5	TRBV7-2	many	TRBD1	CASSLGGTGVNQPQHF	TGTGCCAGCAGCTTAGGGGGCACAGGGGTCAATCAGCCCCAGCATTTT
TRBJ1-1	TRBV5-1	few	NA	CASSRDTLMNTEAFF	TGCGCCAGCAGCAGGGATACACTCATGAACACTGAAGCTTTCTTT
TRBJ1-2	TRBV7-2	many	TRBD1	CASSFTRDRGRNYGYTF	TGTGCCAGCAGCTTTACCAGGGACAGGGGGCGAAACTATGGCTACACCTTC
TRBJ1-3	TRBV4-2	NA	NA	CASSQDRASSGNTIYF	TGTGCCAGCAGCCAAGATCGGGCGAGCTCTGGAAACACCATATATTTT
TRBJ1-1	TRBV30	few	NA	CAWSITEPEAFF	TGTGCCTGGAGCATCACAGAGCCCGAAGCTTTCTTT
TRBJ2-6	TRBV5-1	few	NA	CASSLISGVLTGANVLTF	TGCGCCAGCAGCTTGATTTCGGGGGTGCTTACTGGGGCCAACGTCCTGACTTTC
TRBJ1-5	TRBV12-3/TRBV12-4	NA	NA	CASSHDRIGQPQHF	TGTGCCAGCAGCCATGACAGGATCGGTCAGCCCCAGCATTTT
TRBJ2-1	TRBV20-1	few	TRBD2	CSGRRRGGIYNEQFF	TGCAGTGGTAGGCGGCGCGGGGGTATTTACAATGAGCAGTTCTTC
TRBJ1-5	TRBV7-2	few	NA	CASSLGRVNQPQHF	TGTGCCAGCAGCTTAGGACGTGTGAATCAGCCCCAGCATTTT
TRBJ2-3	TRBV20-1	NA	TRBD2	CSARRLAVTDTQYF	TGCAGTGCTAGACGACTAGCGGTGACAGATACGCAGTATTTT
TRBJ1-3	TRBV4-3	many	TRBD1	CASSQDPRQGNGNTIYF	TGCGCCAGCAGCCAAGACCCCCGACAGGGCAATGGAAACACCATATATTTT
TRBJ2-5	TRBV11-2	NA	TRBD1	CASSSTTGGETQYF	TGTGCCAGCAGCTCCACGACAGGGGGGGAGACCCAGTACTTC
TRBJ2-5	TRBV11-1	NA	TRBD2	CASSGLAGGQTQYF	TGTGCCAGCAGCGGGCTAGCGGGGGGCCAGACCCAGTACTTC